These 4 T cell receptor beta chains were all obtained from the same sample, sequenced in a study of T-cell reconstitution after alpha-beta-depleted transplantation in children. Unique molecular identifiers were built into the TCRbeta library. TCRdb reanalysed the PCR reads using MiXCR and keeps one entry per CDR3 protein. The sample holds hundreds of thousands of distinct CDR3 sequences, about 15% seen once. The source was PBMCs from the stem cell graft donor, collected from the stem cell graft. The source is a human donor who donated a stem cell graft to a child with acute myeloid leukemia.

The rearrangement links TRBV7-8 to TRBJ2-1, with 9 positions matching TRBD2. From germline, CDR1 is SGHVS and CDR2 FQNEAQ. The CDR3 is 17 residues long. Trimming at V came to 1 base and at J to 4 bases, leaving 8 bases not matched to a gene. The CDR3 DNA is TGTGCCAGCAGCTTAGAAGGGAGCGGGGGGCCGTACAATGAGCAGTTCTTC. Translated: CASSLEGSGGPYNEQFF.

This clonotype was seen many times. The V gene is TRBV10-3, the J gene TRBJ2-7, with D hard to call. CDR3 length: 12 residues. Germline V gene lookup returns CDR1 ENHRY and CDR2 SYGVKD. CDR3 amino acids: CAYGQTLYEQYF. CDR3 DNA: TGTGCTTATGGGCAGACACTTTACGAGCAGTACTTC.

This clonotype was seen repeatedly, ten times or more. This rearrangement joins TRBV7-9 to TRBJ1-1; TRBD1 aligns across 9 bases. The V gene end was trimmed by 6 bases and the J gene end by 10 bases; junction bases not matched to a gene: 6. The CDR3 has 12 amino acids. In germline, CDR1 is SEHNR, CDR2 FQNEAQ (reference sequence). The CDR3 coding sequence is TGTGCCAGCAGGGGACAGGGCGCAGGAGCTTTCTTT. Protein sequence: CASRGQGAGAFF.

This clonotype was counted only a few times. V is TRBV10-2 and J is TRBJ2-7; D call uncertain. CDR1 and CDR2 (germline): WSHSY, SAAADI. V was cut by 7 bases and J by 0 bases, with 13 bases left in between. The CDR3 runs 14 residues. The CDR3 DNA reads TGCGCCAGCATGCGGCAGCAAAACTCCTACGAGCAGTACGTC. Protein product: CASMRQQNSYEQYV.